These 13 T cell receptor beta chains came from one sample sequenced in a study of blood T cell repertoires in COVID-19. Produced via immunoSEQ multiplex PCR; TCRdb's table is partial and in-frame only. The table lists some 150,000 clones, just under 85% of them singletons. Sequencing was carried out using PBMCs or T cells enriched from blood (not recorded which). Receptor source: a woman aged 40 to 50 who had recovered from COVID-19.

This rearrangement joins TRBV5-6 to TRBJ2-1, with 8 bases matching TRBD2. J gave up 0 bases and V 4 bases, and 3 bases lay outside the gene matches. The CDR3 totals 15 residues. Germline assignment: CDR1 SGHDT and CDR2 YYEEEE. The CDR3, as DNA: TGTGCCAGCAGCCCGGGGGGGAGCTCCTACAATGAGCAGTTCTTC. This encodes CASSPGGSSYNEQFF. The full variable domain, completed using reference TRBV5-6 and TRBJ2-1, is DAGVTQSPTHLIKTRGQQVTLRCSPKSGHDTVSWYQQALGQGPQFIFQYYEEEERQRGNFPDRFSGHQFPNYSSELNVNALLLGDSALYLCASSPGGSSYNEQFFGPGTRLTVL.

This rearrangement joins TRBV7-8 to TRBJ2-2, with 12 bases lining up with TRBD1. The CDR3 has 16 residues. V shed 6 bases, J shed 4 bases, and the junction held 6 bases outside the gene matches. Germline V lookup: CDR1 SGHVS, CDR2 FQNEAQ. The CDR3 region is CASRGTGGAGTGELFF. DNA for the CDR3: TGTGCCAGCAGGGGGACAGGGGGCGCGGGCACCGGGGAGCTGTTTTTT.

This chain joins TRBV27 and TRBJ2-5; maybe TRBD2 (7 bases). V shed 4 bases and J shed 1 base, with 10 bases lying between them. The CDR3 length is 14 residues. Germline V lookup: CDR1 MNHEY, CDR2 SMNVEV (reference sequence). For the CDR3, the DNA is TGTGCCAGCAGTTGGGGGGGGCTCCAAGAGACCCAGTACTTC. Translated: CASSWGGLQETQYF.

V usage is TRBV7-3 and J usage is TRBJ1-2; a possible D gene is TRBD1 (5 bases). The CDR3 spans 14 residues. CDR1 and CDR2 from the germline V gene are SGHTA and FQGTGA. The V end was cut by 8 bases, the J end by 2 bases, with 15 bases between. The DNA of the CDR3 is TGTGCCAGCTTCAATGGGGCAGTAAACTATGGCTACACCTTC. This sequence encodes CASFNGAVNYGYTF.

CDR3 protein: CASSPPDSFNQPQHF. CDR3 in DNA: TGTGCCAGCTCACCACCGGACAGCTTCAATCAGCCCCAGCATTTT. The V call is TRBV18, the J call TRBJ1-5; tentatively, D is TRBD1 (6 bases). The CDR3 length is 15 residues. Germline V gene lookup returns CDR1 KGHSH and CDR2 LQKENI. Trimming took 0 bases from V and 3 from J, leaving 9 bases between them.

This chain connects TRBV6-1 to TRBJ2-3; TRBD2 aligns across 7 bases. Germline loops: CDR1 MNHNS, CDR2 SASEGT. V lost 0 bases to trimming and J lost 6 bases; unmatched junction nucleotides: 12. The CDR3 has 17 residues. The CDR3 spells CASSEAHGGGPGDTQYF. CDR3 coding DNA: TGTGCCAGCAGTGAAGCGCACGGGGGAGGGCCGGGTGATACGCAGTATTTT.

The V and J genes are TRBV3-1 (or the pseudogene TRBV3-2) and TRBJ1-2; D gene unclear. Germline loops: CDR1 LGHDT, CDR2 YNNKEL (reference sequence). The CDR3 covers 15 residues. The germline V and J ends were trimmed by 1 base and 4 bases, with 13 bases remaining between them. CDR3 DNA: TGTGCCAGCAGCCAAGTCCCCCGGGGAGGCTATGGCTACACCTTC. It encodes CASSQVPRGGYGYTF.

CDR3 sequence (DNA): TGTGCCAGCAGCTTAGAGGGACAGGGGGCCGTCAGTGAGCAGTTCTTC. Translating it yields CASSLEGQGAVSEQFF. V is TRBV11-3 and J is TRBJ2-1, with 12 bases aligning to TRBD1. The V gene's germline CDR1 is SGHNT and CDR2 YENEEA. The CDR3 is 16 residues long. The V segment lost 0 bases and the J segment 9 bases; nucleotides outside the gene matches: 6.

V and J are TRBV15 and TRBJ1-1; 7 bases match TRBD1. This CDR3 is built from 16 residues. The trim removed 0 bases at V and 1 base at J, leaving 5 bases unmatched. From germline, CDR1 is LNHNV and CDR2 YYDKDF (reference sequence). As DNA, the CDR3 is TGTGCCACCAGCAGAGATAAAAACAGGGGGAACACTGAAGCTTTCTTT. Its protein is CATSRDKNRGNTEAFF.

This chain uses TRBV6-5 with TRBJ2-7, with D possibly matching TRBD2 (5 bases). The CDR3 contains 13 residues. The germline V gene encodes CDR1 MNHEY and CDR2 SVGAGI. The ends were cut back, 8 bases at V and 3 bases at J, with 14 bases in the middle. The chain's CDR3 is CASGSGGSYEQYF. The DNA for the CDR3 is TGTGCCAGCGGCTCTGGTGGGAGCTACGAGCAGTACTTC.

The chain couples TRBV7-6 to TRBJ2-3, with TRBD2 matching over 8 bases. Trimming cost V 5 bases and J 4 bases; bases outside gene matches: 17. The germline gives CDR1 SGHVS, CDR2 FNYEAQ. The CDR3 length is 18 residues. For the CDR3, the DNA is TGTGCCAGCAGCCTGAATAGTCGGGGAGCGGGAGCGGCAGATACGCAGTATTTT. Translation gives CASSLNSRGAGAADTQYF.

This clone turned up a few times. The rearrangement joins TRBV11-2 to TRBJ1-2; TRBD1 might be the D (5 bases). V shed 0 bases and J shed 7 bases, with 15 bases lying between them. Germline CDR1 is SGHAT and CDR2 is FQNNGV. The CDR3 runs 15 residues. The CDR3 sequence: CASSLEAGVLGGYTF. The CDR3 nucleotides read TGTGCCAGCAGCTTAGAGGCGGGGGTTTTGGGTGGCTACACCTTC.

The genes are TRBV14 and TRBJ2-3; 8 bases agree with TRBD2. This CDR3 region has 16 residues. V shed 5 bases, J shed 2 bases, and the junction held 9 bases outside the gene matches. Per germline, CDR1 SGHDN and CDR2 FVKESK. The CDR3 DNA sequence: TGTGCCAGCAGCACGTTGGCGGGAGGTATCACAGATACGCAGTATTTT. Protein: CASSTLAGGITDTQYF.